What follows are 14 T cell receptor beta chains derived from one specimen sequenced in a study of T cell repertoires in cytomegalovirus infection. TCRdb called the reads again in MiXCR, with one record for every CDR3 protein. This sample has approximately 76,000 distinct CDR3 sequences; more than 3% occur once, and the top ten carry roughly 4.4%. The material sequenced was PBMCs. The receptors were sampled from a human donor in good health (CMV status not recorded). Some clones in this sample may be carry-over from other donors' samples.

This clonotype has at least ten counts. In DNA form, the CDR3 reads TGTGCCAGCAGCCCTCGGACTTCTTACAATGAGCAGTTCTTC. It translates to CASSPRTSYNEQFF. The V call is TRBV7-2, the J call TRBJ2-1; tentative D call: TRBD2 (5 bases). V gave up 5 bases and J gave up 4 bases, with 12 bases separating them. Germline V gene data show CDR1 as SGHTA and CDR2 as FQGNSA. The CDR3 covers 14 residues.

This clonotype was observed at least ten times. This sequence joins TRBV7-9 and TRBJ2-5; TRBD2 is a possible D gene (6 bases). Germline CDR1 is SEHNR and CDR2 is FQNEAQ (reference sequence). The V and J ends lost 4 bases and 3 bases respectively, with 6 bases between them. This CDR3 contains 12 residues. CDR3 region: CASSWGEETQYF. In DNA form, the CDR3 reads TGTGCCAGCAGCTGGGGGGAAGAGACCCAGTACTTC.

To note about this clonotype: With a much larger clone just one base away, this may be a read error. This chain joins TRBV20-1 and TRBJ1-5; a possible D gene is TRBD1 (6 bases). Trimming removed 3 bases from V and 3 bases from J, with 18 bases in between. The CDR3 is 16 residues long. Germline assignment: CDR1 DFQATT and CDR2 SNEGSKA (reference sequence). The CDR3 nucleotides read TGCAGTGCTAGGGTACAGGGTCTATCGGACAATCAGCCCCAGCATTTT. Translating it yields CSARVQGLSDNQPQHF.

This clonotype was found many times. The V call is TRBV4-2, the J call TRBJ1-2; D unclear. V dropped 4 bases and J dropped 5 bases, with 8 bases sitting between them. Germline loops: CDR1 LGHNA, CDR2 YNFKEQ. The CDR3 covers 12 residues. The CDR3 bases are TGTGCCAGCAGCCTCACGGAGTATGGCTACACCTTC. Its translation is CASSLTEYGYTF.

This clonotype was seen ten or more times. The rearrangement uses TRBV7-8 and TRBJ2-6; the match to TRBD1 covers 8 bases. Germline V gene lookup returns CDR1 SGHVS and CDR2 FQNEAQ. This CDR3 comprises 17 residues. The trim removed 0 bases at V and 2 bases at J, leaving 3 bases unmatched. The CDR3 coding sequence is TGTGCCAGCAGCTTAGCGGACAGGGTCCCTGGGGCCAACGTCCTGACTTTC. Protein product: CASSLADRVPGANVLTF.

This clonotype was counted at least ten times. J is TRBJ2-1 and V is TRBV5-4; 10 bases map to TRBD2. J gave up 5 bases and V 1 base, and 3 bases lay outside the gene matches. In germline, CDR1 is SGHNT, CDR2 YYREEE (reference sequence). The CDR3 is made up of 15 amino acids. CDR3 sequence reads: CASSLLAGADNEQFF. In DNA form, the CDR3 reads TGTGCCAGCAGCTTGCTAGCGGGGGCAGACAATGAGCAGTTCTTC.

This clonotype has at least ten counts. V gene TRBV10-1 combines with J gene TRBJ1-1; no firm D call. The CDR3 contains 12 residues. V was cut by 10 bases and J by 4 bases, with 13 bases left in between. The V gene's germline CDR1 is WNHNN and CDR2 SYGVQD (reference sequence). The CDR3, as DNA: TGCGCCACCTCGAGTCCTGGCACTGAAGCTTTCTTT. It is translated as CATSSPGTEAFF.

This clonotype was seen repeatedly, ten times or more. This sequence joins TRBV20-1 and TRBJ1-5, with a weak D call TRBD1 (6 bases). In germline, CDR1 is DFQATT, CDR2 SNEGSKA (reference sequence). V was pared by 0 bases and J by 4 bases, with 10 bases between. The CDR3 length is 14 residues. The CDR3: CSAREGGGNQPQHF. CDR3 DNA sequence: TGCAGTGCTAGAGAAGGGGGAGGGAATCAGCCCCAGCATTTT.

This clonotype was recorded many times. The chain links TRBV25-1 to TRBJ2-7, with a possible D match to TRBD2 (5 bases). Trimming pared 4 bases from V and 2 bases from J, leaving 15 bases between. The CDR3 spans 15 residues. Germline V gives CDR1 MGHDK, CDR2 SYGVNS. For the CDR3, the DNA is TGTGCCAGCAGTGGGTCGGACTTCCAGGCCTACGAGCAGTACTTC. Residues: CASSGSDFQAYEQYF.

This clonotype was seen at least ten times. The chain is built from TRBV29-1 and TRBJ1-2, with D maybe TRBD1 (6 bases). Germline V gene data show CDR1 as SQVTM and CDR2 as ANQGSEA. Trimming took off 0 bases at V and 1 base at J, with 27 bases between the two ends. The CDR3 is made up of 20 amino acids. Here the CDR3 reads CSVEDRVMRLRDILNYGYTF. The DNA of the CDR3 is TGCAGCGTTGAAGATCGGGTCATGCGGCTACGGGACATCCTTAACTATGGCTACACCTTC. Based on the CDR3 plus reference TRBV29-1 and TRBJ1-2, the full variable domain is SAVISQKPSRDICQRGTSLTIQCQVDSQVTMMFWYRQQPGQSLTLIATANQGSEATYESGFVIDKFPISRPNLTFSTLTVSNMSPEDSSIYLCSVEDRVMRLRDILNYGYTFGSGTRLTVV.

The table lists this clonotype with many counts. The gene calls are TRBV20-1 and TRBJ1-5; D possibly corresponds to TRBD1 (6 bases). Trimming left V 1 base short and J 7 bases short, with 17 bases between. The CDR3 covers 15 residues. Germline V lookup: CDR1 DFQATT, CDR2 SNEGSKA (reference sequence). In DNA form, the CDR3 reads TGCAGTGCTAGAGCGGATTACAGGGTCGAGCAGCCCCAGCATTTT. Amino acid sequence: CSARADYRVEQPQHF.

This clonotype was detected ten times or more. This chain links TRBV28 with TRBJ2-1, with 13 bases aligning to TRBD2. V lost 5 bases, J lost 7 bases, and 8 bases stayed unmatched. This CDR3 comprises 16 residues. Germline V gene data show CDR1 as MDHEN and CDR2 as SYDVKM. CDR3 bases: TGTGCCAGCAGTCAGCTACTAGCGGGGGGGCGGAATGAGCAGTTCTTC. As protein: CASSQLLAGGRNEQFF.

This clonotype was observed at least ten times. The chain couples TRBV11-2 to TRBJ2-1; the match to TRBD2 covers 11 bases. CDR3 length: 15 amino acids. With 5 bases clipped from V and 5 bases from J, the junction kept 5 bases outside the gene matches. Germline CDR1 and CDR2: SGHAT and FQNNGV. Here the CDR3 DNA reads TGTGCCAGCAGCCTCACGACTAGCGGGGACAATGAGCAGTTCTTC. Its protein is CASSLTTSGDNEQFF.

This clonotype was seen ten or more times. CDR3 DNA: TGCAGTGCTAGAGCGGACTACAATGAGCAGTTCTTC. Translated: CSARADYNEQFF. The chain couples TRBV20-1 to TRBJ2-1; D gene unclear. Trimming pared 1 base from V and 3 bases from J, leaving 4 bases between. This CDR3 is built from 12 residues. The germline V gene has CDR1 DFQATT and CDR2 SNEGSKA (reference sequence).